The rows below give T cell receptor beta chains drawn from one sample of a study of control samples from healthy donors and cancer patients. The repertoire was sequenced with immunoSEQ multiplex PCR; TCRdb's copy has only in-frame clones and lacks some. The data show 110,000 to 150,000 clones, with roughly 94% seen just once and about 14% held by the top ten. Sequenced input: PBMCs. All receptors derive from a man aged 55 to 70 with colorectal cancer. Both conserved end residues are part of each CDR3. Each record gives: D gene, CDR3 length, J gene, V gene, CDR3 protein, CDR3 DNA. D genes are given only for firm matches.

NA,16,TRBJ2-3,TRBV3-1/TRBV3-2,CASSQGRGGRTDTQYF,TGTGCCAGCAGCCAAGGAAGGGGGGGCCGCACAGATACGCAGTATTTT
NA,13,TRBJ2-4,TRBV5-5,CASSLVRGGIQYF,TGTGCCAGCAGCTTGGTCAGGGGAGGCATTCAGTACTTC
NA,17,TRBJ1-2,TRBV2,CASGRPGRDGIRYGYTF,TGTGCCAGCGGCCGCCCCGGCCGGGACGGAATTAGATATGGCTACACCTTC
NA,14,TRBJ2-7,TRBV5-6,CASSQEGMSYEQYF,TGTGCCAGCAGCCAGGAGGGGATGAGCTACGAGCAGTACTTC
NA,13,TRBJ2-7,TRBV18,CASSPPSGYEQCF,TGTGCCAGCTCACCACCCTCGGGGTACGAGCAGTGCTTC
NA,14,TRBJ1-1,TRBV6-2/TRBV6-3,CASSLGGRNTEAFF,TGTGCCAGCAGTTTGGGGGGACGGAACACTGAAGCTTTCTTT
TRBD1,16,TRBJ1-1,TRBV25-1,CASSETGEGMNTEAFF,TGTGCCAGCAGTGAAACAGGGGAAGGCATGAACACTGAAGCTTTCTTT
NA,12,TRBJ2-5,TRBV5-4,CASSEVQETQYF,TGTGCCAGCAGCGAGGTCCAAGAGACCCAGTACTTC
NA,14,TRBJ1-5,TRBV5-1,CASSLGDINQPQHF,TGCGCCAGCAGCTTGGGGGACATCAATCAGCCCCAGCATTTT
NA,14,TRBJ2-1,TRBV4-1,CASSRGDGYNEQFF,TGCGCCAGCAGTCGCGGGGACGGCTACAATGAGCAGTTCTTC
TRBD2,17,TRBJ2-4,TRBV19,CASSSGGAGALGNIQYF,TGTGCCAGTAGTTCCGGGGGGGCAGGGGCCCTGGGAAACATTCAGTACTTC
NA,13,TRBJ1-1,TRBV6-6,CASSYSGDLEAFF,TGTGCCAGCAGTTACTCGGGGGACCTTGAAGCTTTCTTT
NA,13,TRBJ1-2,TRBV10-3,CAISEGGADGYTF,TGTGCCATCAGTGAAGGAGGCGCGGATGGCTACACCTTC